The text below deals with one TCR beta chain. Compared with germline, one end of the junction differs, possibly owing to a read error. This sample was included in a study of Graves' ophthalmopathy and Graves' hyperthyroidism. Researchers took RNA transcripts and amplified TCR beta CDR3 regions from them. HTBI primers were used in a first-round RT-PCR, which preceded a second-round multiplex PCR. TCRdb re-called the multiplex PCR reads with MiXCR, one entry per CDR3 protein. The table shows 650,000 to 900,000 distinct CDR3 sequences, with about 44% occurring only once. CDR1 is WSHSY and CDR2 is SAAADI in the germline V gene. CDR3 size: 16 residues.

This clonotype originated in an adult man with Graves' ophthalmopathy. J is TRBJ1-4 and V is TRBV10-2, with D tentatively TRBD1 (5 bases). Sequencing input: peripheral blood. This CDR3 is CASSYSRGMANEKLFF. For the CDR3, the DNA is TGTGCCAGCAGTTACTCCCGGGGCATGGCTAATGAAAAACTGTTTTTT.